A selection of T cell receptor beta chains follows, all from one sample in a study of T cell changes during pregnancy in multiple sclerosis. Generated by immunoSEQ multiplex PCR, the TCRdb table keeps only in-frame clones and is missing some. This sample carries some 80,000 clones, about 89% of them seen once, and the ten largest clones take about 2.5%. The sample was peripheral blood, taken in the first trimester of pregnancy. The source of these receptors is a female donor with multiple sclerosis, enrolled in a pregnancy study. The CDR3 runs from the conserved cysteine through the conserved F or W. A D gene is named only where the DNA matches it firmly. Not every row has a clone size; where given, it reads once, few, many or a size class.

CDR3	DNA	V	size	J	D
CASSQGTGKYF	TGCGCCAGCAGCCAAGGGACAGGTAAGTACTTC	TRBV4-3	-	TRBJ2-4	TRBD1
CASTRSQGASYEQYF	TGTGCCAGCACTAGGTCGCAGGGGGCGTCCTACGAGCAGTACTTC	TRBV28	-	TRBJ2-7	TRBD1
CASSLVATDTQYF	TGTGCCAGCAGCTTAGTGGCCACAGATACGCAGTATTTT	TRBV11-3	-	TRBJ2-3	-
CASSLSQGISYGYTF	TGTGCCAGCAGCTTGTCCCAGGGGATATCATATGGCTACACCTTC	TRBV5-5	-	TRBJ1-2	-
CASTPGGMLSNQPQHF	TGTGCCAGCACCCCCGGCGGGATGCTTAGCAATCAGCCCCAGCATTTT	TRBV27	-	TRBJ1-5	-
CAGGGSYINTQYF	TGTGCCGGCGGGGGATCTTATATTAATACGCAGTATTTT	TRBV2	-	TRBJ2-3	TRBD2
CASSLAETGAYGYTF	TGTGCCAGCAGCTTAGCCGAGACAGGGGCCTATGGCTACACCTTC	TRBV7-6	-	TRBJ1-2	TRBD1
CASSLWSGVTYNEQFF	TGTGCCAGCAGCTTATGGTCGGGAGTAACCTACAATGAGCAGTTCTTC	TRBV7-2	-	TRBJ2-1	-
CASSAQRSGNTIYF	TGTGCCAGCAGCGCCCAGCGGTCTGGAAACACCATATATTTT	TRBV9	-	TRBJ1-3	-
CASRGQGSDEQYF	TGTGCCAGCAGAGGACAGGGCTCGGACGAGCAGTACTTC	TRBV9	once	TRBJ2-7	TRBD1
CASSDIGQKAFF	TGTGCCAGCAGTGATATAGGACAGAAAGCTTTCTTT	TRBV2	-	TRBJ1-1	-
CASSLVTGANGAFF	TGCGCCAGCAGCTTGGTGACAGGGGCTAATGGAGCTTTCTTT	TRBV5-1	-	TRBJ1-1	TRBD1
CASSESSGGTYEQYF	TGTGCCAGCAGTGAATCAAGCGGGGGGACCTACGAGCAGTACTTC	TRBV2	-	TRBJ2-7	TRBD2
CASSSPRRGANQPQHF	TGTGCCAGCAGTTCCCCGCGACGGGGGGCAAATCAGCCCCAGCATTTT	TRBV6-6	few	TRBJ1-5	-
CASSLVSVHTGELFF	TGTGCCAGCAGCTTAGTTTCGGTACACACCGGGGAGCTGTTTTTT	TRBV13	-	TRBJ2-2	-
CASSLNRDRQYSPLHF	TGTGCCAGCAGCTTAAACCGGGACAGGCAATATTCACCCCTCCACTTT	TRBV7-2	-	TRBJ1-6	TRBD1
CASSLGQGAYEQYF	TGCGCCAGCAGCTTGGGACAGGGGGCCTACGAGCAGTACTTC	TRBV5-1	-	TRBJ2-7	TRBD1
CASSARREGGDEQFF	TGTGCCAGCAGTGCCCGGCGGGAGGGGGGCGATGAGCAGTTCTTC	TRBV6-1	-	TRBJ2-1	TRBD2
CASSVEQGSQPQHF	TGTGCCAGCAGCGTAGAACAGGGTTCGCAGCCCCAGCATTTT	TRBV11-2	-	TRBJ1-5	-
CASSPQTGVNTEAFF	TGTGCCAGCAGCCCACAGACAGGGGTGAACACTGAAGCTTTCTTT	TRBV7-2	-	TRBJ1-1	TRBD1
CASSPGGRRYNEQFF	TGCGCCAGCAGCCCGGGGGGTAGGCGCTACAATGAGCAGTTCTTC	TRBV5-1	once	TRBJ2-1	TRBD2
CASSKVRTSGGSYNEQFF	TGTGCCAGCAGCAAAGTTCGAACTAGCGGGGGGTCATACAATGAGCAGTTCTTC	TRBV21-1	once	TRBJ2-1	-
CASSGGQGGSPLHF	TGCGCCAGCAGCGGCGGACAGGGGGGATCACCCCTCCACTTT	TRBV4-1	few	TRBJ1-6	TRBD1
CASSMTENTEAFF	TGTGCCAGTAGTATGACAGAGAACACTGAAGCTTTCTTT	TRBV19	-	TRBJ1-1	-
CASSLSAGTSGTDTQYF	TGTGCCAGCAGTTTGTCTGCCGGGACTAGCGGCACAGATACGCAGTATTTT	TRBV28	-	TRBJ2-3	TRBD2
CASSLGEGGSTEQYF	TGTGCCAGCAGCTTAGGCGAGGGCGGATCTACAGAGCAGTACTTC	TRBV7-9	-	TRBJ2-7	-
CASSYSRGDTEAFF	TGTGCCAGCAGTTACTCCCGCGGGGACACTGAAGCTTTCTTT	TRBV6-5	-	TRBJ1-1	-
CAISQGFSYEQYF	TGTGCCATCTCCCAGGGGTTCTCCTACGAGCAGTACTTC	TRBV2	-	TRBJ2-7	-
CASGPATGTSGLVTWIEQYF	TGTGCTAGTGGTCCAGCAACGGGGACTAGCGGATTGGTGACCTGGATCGAGCAGTACTTC	TRBV12-5	-	TRBJ2-7	TRBD2
CASSFPKGANYGYTF	TGTGCCAGCAGTTTTCCTAAGGGGGCCAACTATGGCTACACCTTC	TRBV28	few	TRBJ1-2	TRBD1
CASSVGDVGGESEQFF	TGTGCCAGCAGCGTAGGGGATGTCGGGGGGGAGAGTGAGCAGTTCTTC	TRBV9	once	TRBJ2-1	TRBD2
CSARARVGYTF	TGCAGTGCCCGCGCCAGGGTCGGCTACACCTTC	TRBV20-1	-	TRBJ1-2	-
CASSLQEPYYEQYF	TGTGCCAGCAGTTTACAGGAACCGTACTACGAGCAGTACTTC	TRBV28	-	TRBJ2-7	-
CATSRQTETNSPLHF	TGTGCCACCAGCAGACAGACGGAGACCAATTCACCCCTCCACTTT	TRBV15	-	TRBJ1-6	-
CASSADSFTEAFF	TGTGCCAGCAGCGCCGACAGTTTTACTGAAGCTTTCTTT	TRBV7-3	once	TRBJ1-1	-
CASSKKSGGQGTGELFF	TGCGCCAGCAGCAAGAAGAGCGGGGGGCAAGGCACCGGGGAGCTGTTTTTT	TRBV5-1	-	TRBJ2-2	TRBD2
CASSTGLAVGNEQFF	TGTGCCAGCAGCACCGGGCTAGCGGTCGGCAATGAGCAGTTCTTC	TRBV9	-	TRBJ2-1	TRBD2
CASAGRETNTEAFF	TGTGCCAGTGCCGGCAGGGAAACGAACACTGAAGCTTTCTTT	TRBV19	-	TRBJ1-1	-
CASSESGGVGEQFF	TGTGCCAGCAGTGAAAGCGGGGGTGTTGGGGAGCAGTTCTTC	TRBV28	-	TRBJ2-1	TRBD2
CASSVGLAGDPGNEQFF	TGTGCCAGCAGCGTAGGTCTAGCGGGAGACCCAGGCAATGAGCAGTTCTTC	TRBV9	-	TRBJ2-1	TRBD2
CASSQGDRRNEKLFF	TGCGCCAGCAGCCAAGGGGACAGAAGAAATGAAAAACTGTTTTTT	TRBV4-1	-	TRBJ1-4	TRBD1
CASSLEAFGTDTQYF	TGCGCCAGCAGCTTGGAAGCCTTCGGCACAGATACGCAGTATTTT	TRBV5-1	-	TRBJ2-3	-
CASSLENNKHNEQFF	TGTGCCAGCAGCTTGGAAAATAACAAACACAATGAGCAGTTCTTC	TRBV5-4	-	TRBJ2-1	-
CASSQVLSGNTIYF	TGTGCCAGCAGCCAGGTGCTCTCTGGAAACACCATATATTTT	TRBV6-5	-	TRBJ1-3	-
CASSIVGNTGELFF	TGTGCCAGTAGTATAGTCGGGAACACCGGGGAGCTGTTTTTT	TRBV19	-	TRBJ2-2	-
CASSAFPGLNTEAFF	TGTGCCAGCAGCGCCTTTCCGGGATTGAACACTGAAGCTTTCTTT	TRBV7-2	-	TRBJ1-1	-
CASSLPSGGKETQYF	TGTGCCAGCAGCTTGCCTAGCGGGGGTAAAGAGACCCAGTACTTC	TRBV5-6	-	TRBJ2-5	TRBD2
CASRKTTAEAFF	TGTGCCAGCAGAAAGACGACAGCTGAAGCTTTCTTT	TRBV6-5	-	TRBJ1-1	-
CASRGDRHNTGELFF	TGTGCCAGCAGAGGGGACAGACATAACACCGGGGAGCTGTTTTTT	TRBV2	-	TRBJ2-2	TRBD1
CASSPGQANSPLHF	TGTGCCAGCAGCCCGGGACAGGCCAATTCACCCCTCCACTTT	TRBV6-1	-	TRBJ1-6	TRBD1
CASSGQGGIYNSPLHF	TGTGCCAGCAGTGGACAGGGAGGTATCTATAATTCACCCCTCCACTTT	TRBV28	-	TRBJ1-6	TRBD1
CASSPTGGDPEAFF	TGTGCCAGCAGTCCGACAGGGGGCGATCCGGAAGCTTTCTTT	TRBV27	-	TRBJ1-1	TRBD1
CASSLGHTGYYGYTF	TGCGCCAGCAGCTTGGGCCATACAGGGTACTATGGCTACACCTTC	TRBV5-1	-	TRBJ1-2	-
CASSRRERGTEAFF	TGTGCCAGCAGCCGCCGGGAGCGGGGTACTGAAGCTTTCTTT	TRBV6-5	-	TRBJ1-1	-
CASRGAGTTNEKLFF	TGTGCCAGCAGGGGGGCAGGGACAACTAATGAAAAACTGTTTTTT	TRBV28	once	TRBJ1-4	-
CASSGQDRSLEAFF	TGTGCCAGCAGTGGGCAGGACAGGAGCCTTGAAGCTTTCTTT	TRBV2	-	TRBJ1-1	TRBD1
CASSIQQGGNQPQHF	TGTGCCAGTAGTATACAGCAAGGGGGCAATCAGCCCCAGCATTTT	TRBV19	once	TRBJ1-5	-
CASSSARQGAYEKLFF	TGTGCCAGCTCATCCGCTAGACAGGGGGCCTATGAAAAACTGTTTTTT	TRBV18	-	TRBJ1-4	TRBD1
CSARVTGEQYF	TGCAGTGCTAGAGTCACAGGCGAGCAGTACTTC	TRBV20-1	-	TRBJ2-7	-